Reported below is one T cell receptor beta chain. The sample originates from a study of blood T cell repertoires in COVID-19. The wider study: From T cells, B-cell-depleted T cells, or PBMCs came the material, which was cDNA or gDNA.

The CDR3 contains 14 residues. CDR1 SGHVS and CDR2 FQNEAQ come from the germline V gene. The trim removed 5 bases at V and 7 bases at J, leaving 7 bases unmatched. Source study methods: The assay estimated nucleated cells by amplifying reference gene primers. Clones were sequenced by immunoSEQ multiplex PCR, and TCRdb holds only the in-frame ones, with some missing. The V and J calls and clone size come from that table; D and trimming were worked out from the DNA. The sample consists of approximately 200,000 clones, roughly 85% of them appearing once. Sequencing used peripheral blood. The receptor's source is a man aged 35 to 55 with acute or convalescent COVID-19. The rearrangement links TRBV7-8 to TRBJ1-5; 8 nucleotides agree with TRBD1. Written as DNA, the CDR3 is TGTGCCAGCAGCGTCGGACAGGGAAGACAGCCCCAGCATTTT. It specifies CASSVGQGRQPQHF.